This entry lists 15 T cell receptor beta chains sequenced from one sample in a study of T-cell reconstitution after alpha-beta-depleted transplantation in children. Using unique molecular identifiers, the investigators prepared the TCRbeta library. TCRdb reprocessed the PCR reads via MiXCR and lists one record per CDR3 protein. Among about 420,000 distinct CDR3 sequences listed, approximately 10% were seen once. Sequenced material: PBMCs from the stem cell graft donor, taken from the stem cell graft. All receptors derive from a human donor who donated a stem cell graft to a child with acute myeloid leukemia.

At least ten counts were recorded for this clonotype. The gene calls are TRBV20-1 and TRBJ2-3, with 10 bases fitting TRBD2. V dropped 6 bases and J dropped 7; count of bases not matched to a gene: 10. This CDR3 has 14 residues. Germline CDR1 and CDR2: DFQATT and SNEGSKA (reference sequence). CDR3 DNA sequence: TGCAGTGCCCCTAGCGGGGGAGGAAAGTATACGCAGTATTTT. This gives the protein CSAPSGGGKYTQYF.

In regard to this clonotype: The junction departs from the called germline gene at one end, perhaps through a read error. The V and J genes are TRBV5-1 and TRBJ1-5; 7 bases match TRBD1. The CDR3 is made up of 17 amino acids. In germline, CDR1 is SGHRS, CDR2 YFSETQ. CDR3: CTSSGRDREYSNQPQHF. DNA for the CDR3: TGCACCAGCAGCGGACGGGACAGAGAATATAGCAATCAGCCCCAGCATTTT.

The chain has TRBV12-3 or TRBV12-4 and TRBJ1-2; weak D call: TRBD1 (5 bases). Trimming left V 6 bases short and J 3 bases short, with 14 bases between. The CDR3 length is 14 residues. CDR3 nucleotides: TGTGCCAGCAGAAGCTCCACGACAGACTATGGCTACACCTTC. It translates to CASRSSTTDYGYTF.

This clonotype was detected many times. V is TRBV12-3 or TRBV12-4 and J is TRBJ1-5; D ambiguous. Trimming pared 3 bases from V and 0 bases from J, leaving 6 bases between. The CDR3 is made up of 14 amino acids. The CDR3 DNA reads TGTGCCAGCAGTTTTTCGGGTAGCAATCAGCCCCAGCATTTT. This codes for CASSFSGSNQPQHF.

This chain connects TRBV5-1 to TRBJ2-3; 7 positions match TRBD1. With V trimmed by 4 bases and J by 5 bases, 7 bases remained unmatched. This CDR3 is 14 amino acids long. Looked up from germline, CDR1 is SGHRS and CDR2 is YFSETQ. CDR3 residues: CASSSDRERDTQYF. The CDR3 DNA reads TGCGCCAGCAGCAGCGACAGGGAGCGAGATACGCAGTATTTT.

This clonotype was seen a few times. The chain employs TRBV20-1 and TRBJ1-5; maybe TRBD1 (6 bases). The CDR3 has 16 residues. The germline V gene encodes CDR1 DFQATT and CDR2 SNEGSKA (reference sequence). V lost 3 bases to trimming and J lost 10 bases, with 25 bases between them. The CDR3 sequence: CSARAGAGSVFGPQHF. CDR3 DNA: TGCAGTGCTAGGGCGGGGGCAGGAAGCGTATTCGGTCCCCAGCATTTT.

This clonotype was picked up a small number of times. The chain employs TRBV20-1 and TRBJ2-7; possibly TRBD2 for D (6 bases). The CDR3 runs to 13 residues. Trimming took 2 bases from V and 6 from J, leaving 14 bases between them. Germline V lookup: CDR1 DFQATT, CDR2 SNEGSKA (reference sequence). Here the CDR3 reads CSARFRGMGEQYF. The CDR3 bases are TGCAGTGCTAGATTTCGCGGGATGGGCGAGCAGTACTTC.

This clonotype was detected only a few times. The chain joins TRBV12-3 or TRBV12-4 to TRBJ2-3, with D perhaps matching TRBD2 (5 bases). V lost 4 bases and J 1 base, leaving 15 bases between the germline ends. The CDR3 spans 16 residues. CDR3 region: CASSSDDTGGTDTQYF. The CDR3 nucleotides are TGTGCCAGCAGTTCAGACGACACCGGGGGCACAGATACGCAGTATTTT.

This clonotype was counted many times. The chain employs TRBV6-2 or TRBV6-3 and TRBJ2-7, with a weak D call TRBD2 (6 bases). Trimming removed 7 bases at V and 7 bases at J, with 17 bases between. This CDR3 has 13 residues. Germline V gene data show CDR1 as MNHEY and CDR2 as SVGEGT. Here the CDR3 DNA reads TGTGCCAGCACCGCCGGACTACCGACAGAGCAGTACTTC. Amino acids: CASTAGLPTEQYF.

The chain joins TRBV5-6 to TRBJ1-1, with a weak D call TRBD1 (5 bases). Trimming took off 3 bases at V and 11 bases at J, with 20 bases between the two ends. Germline CDR1 reads SGHDT; CDR2 reads YYEEEE. CDR3 size: 14 residues. CDR3 nucleotide sequence: TGTGCCAGCAGCTACCGGGACCCCATACGTCCGGCTTTCTTT. It specifies CASSYRDPIRPAFF.

The chain recombines TRBV20-1 with TRBJ2-7; possibly TRBD1 for D (5 bases). Germline values: CDR1 DFQATT, CDR2 SNEGSKA (reference sequence). With 3 bases removed from V and 4 bases from J, the gap between germline ends came to 13 bases. The length of the CDR3 is 13 residues. CDR3 nucleotides: TGCAGTGCTAGGGACATACAAAGTTACGAGCAGTACTTC. This encodes CSARDIQSYEQYF.

This clonotype came up many times. This rearrangement joins TRBV6-5 to TRBJ1-1; 7 bases align to TRBD1. CDR3 length: 15 amino acids. The ends lost 0 bases at V and 1 base at J; junction bases unmatched: 2. Germline V CDR1 and CDR2: MNHEY, SVGAGI. The DNA for the CDR3 is TGTGCCAGCAGTTACTCGACAGGGAAGAACACTGAAGCTTTCTTT. Translating gives CASSYSTGKNTEAFF.

This clonotype has only a few counts. CDR3 loop: CASGSHGTRGEAEETQYF. CDR3 in DNA: TGTGCTAGTGGTTCCCACGGGACACGGGGAGAAGCGGAAGAGACCCAGTACTTC. The chain is built from TRBV12-5 and TRBJ2-5, with D possibly TRBD1 on 6 matching bases. The CDR3 spans 18 residues. From germline, CDR1 is LGHNT and CDR2 FRNRAP. Deletions cut 4 bases from V and 3 bases from J, with 24 bases between.

This chain links TRBV25-1 with TRBJ2-7; no reliable D call. This CDR3 is 14 amino acids long. The V end lost 3 bases, the J end lost 2 bases, and 11 bases lay between the germline ends. From germline, CDR1 is MGHDK and CDR2 SYGVNS. CDR3 amino acids: CASSEPGRAYEQYF. CDR3 in DNA: TGTGCCAGCAGTGAGCCCGGACGGGCCTACGAGCAGTACTTC.

The chain uses TRBV27 and TRBJ2-3; 8 nucleotides agree with TRBD2. This CDR3 contains 16 residues. After removal of 6 bases from V and 5 bases from J, the junction contained 13 bases not matched to a gene. Germline lookup yields CDR1 MNHEY and CDR2 SMNVEV (reference sequence). The CDR3 bases are TGTGCCAGCAGGGAATTCTGGACTAGCCTTAGAGATACGCAGTATTTT. Its protein product is CASREFWTSLRDTQYF.